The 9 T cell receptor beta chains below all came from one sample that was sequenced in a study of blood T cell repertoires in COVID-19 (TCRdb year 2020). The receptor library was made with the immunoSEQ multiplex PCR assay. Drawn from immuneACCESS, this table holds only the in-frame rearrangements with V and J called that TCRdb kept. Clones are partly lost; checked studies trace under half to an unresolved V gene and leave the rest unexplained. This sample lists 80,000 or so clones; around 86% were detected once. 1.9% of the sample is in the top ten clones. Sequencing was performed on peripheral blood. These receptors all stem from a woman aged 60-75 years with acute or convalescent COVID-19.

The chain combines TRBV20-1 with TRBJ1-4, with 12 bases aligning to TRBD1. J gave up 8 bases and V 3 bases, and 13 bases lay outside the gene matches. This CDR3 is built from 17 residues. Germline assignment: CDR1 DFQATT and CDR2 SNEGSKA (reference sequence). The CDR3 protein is CSASGDRGLSGREKLFF. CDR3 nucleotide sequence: TGCAGTGCTAGTGGGGACAGGGGGCTTTCGGGGCGGGAAAAACTGTTTTTT.

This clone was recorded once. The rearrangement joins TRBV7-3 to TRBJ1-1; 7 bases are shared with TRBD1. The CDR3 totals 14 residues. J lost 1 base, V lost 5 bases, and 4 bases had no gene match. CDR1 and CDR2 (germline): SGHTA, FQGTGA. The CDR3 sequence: CASSPQGPNTEAFF. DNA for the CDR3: TGTGCCAGCAGCCCACAGGGGCCGAACACTGAAGCTTTCTTT.

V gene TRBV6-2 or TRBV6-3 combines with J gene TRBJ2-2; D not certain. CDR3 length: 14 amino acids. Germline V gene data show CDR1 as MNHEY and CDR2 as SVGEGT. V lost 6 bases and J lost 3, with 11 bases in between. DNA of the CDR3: TGTGCCAGCAGCCCCGCCTCGGACACCGGGGAGCTGTTTTTT. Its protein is CASSPASDTGELFF.

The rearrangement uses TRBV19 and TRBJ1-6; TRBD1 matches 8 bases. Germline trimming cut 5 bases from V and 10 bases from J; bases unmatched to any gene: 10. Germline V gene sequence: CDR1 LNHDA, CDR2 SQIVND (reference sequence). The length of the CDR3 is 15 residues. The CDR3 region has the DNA TGTGCCAGTAGTCTCGACCAGGGGGCTATCTCACCCCTCCACTTT. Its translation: CASSLDQGAISPLHF.

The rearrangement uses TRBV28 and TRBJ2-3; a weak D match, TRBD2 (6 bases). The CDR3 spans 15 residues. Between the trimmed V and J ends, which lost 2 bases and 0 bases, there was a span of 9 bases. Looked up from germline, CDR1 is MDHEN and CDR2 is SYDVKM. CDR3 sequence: CASSLLGTSTDTQYF. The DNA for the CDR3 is TGTGCCAGCAGTTTACTGGGGACTAGCACAGATACGCAGTATTTT. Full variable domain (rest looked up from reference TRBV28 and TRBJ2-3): DVKVTQSSRYLVKRTGEKVFLECVQDMDHENMFWYRQDPGLGLRLIYFSYDVKMKEKGDIPEGYSVSREKKERFSLILESASTNQTSMYLCASSLLGTSTDTQYFGPGTRLTVL.

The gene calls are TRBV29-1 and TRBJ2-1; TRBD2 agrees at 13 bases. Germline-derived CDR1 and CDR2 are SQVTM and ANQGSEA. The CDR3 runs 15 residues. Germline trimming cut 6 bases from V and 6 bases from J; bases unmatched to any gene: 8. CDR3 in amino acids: CSVDGTSGIGNEQFF. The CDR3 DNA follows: TGCAGCGTCGACGGGACTAGCGGGATAGGCAATGAGCAGTTCTTC.

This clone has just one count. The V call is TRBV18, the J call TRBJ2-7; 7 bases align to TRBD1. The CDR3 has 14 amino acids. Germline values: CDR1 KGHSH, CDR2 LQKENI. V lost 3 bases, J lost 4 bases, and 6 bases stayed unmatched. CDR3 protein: CASSPRGTAYEQYF. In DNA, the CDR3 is TGTGCCAGCTCACCGAGAGGGACAGCGTACGAGCAGTACTTC.

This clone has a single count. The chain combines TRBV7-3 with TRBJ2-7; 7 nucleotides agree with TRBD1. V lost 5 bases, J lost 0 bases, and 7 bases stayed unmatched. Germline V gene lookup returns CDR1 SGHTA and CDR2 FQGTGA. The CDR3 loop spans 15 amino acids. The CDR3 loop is CASSPTGTDSYEQYF. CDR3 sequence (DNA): TGTGCCAGCAGCCCCACCGGGACAGACTCCTACGAGCAGTACTTC. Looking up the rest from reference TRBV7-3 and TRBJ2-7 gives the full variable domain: GAGVSQTPSNKVTEKGKYVELRCDPISGHTALYWYRQSLGQGPEFLIYFQGTGAADDSGLPNDRFFAVRPEGSVSTLKIQRTERGDSAVYLCASSPTGTDSYEQYFGPGTRLTVT.

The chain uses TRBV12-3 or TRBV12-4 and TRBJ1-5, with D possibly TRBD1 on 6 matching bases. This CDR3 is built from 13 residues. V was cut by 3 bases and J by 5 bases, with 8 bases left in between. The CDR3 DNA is TGTGCCAGCAGTTTCAGGGGCGATCAGCCCCAGCATTTT. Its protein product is CASSFRGDQPQHF.